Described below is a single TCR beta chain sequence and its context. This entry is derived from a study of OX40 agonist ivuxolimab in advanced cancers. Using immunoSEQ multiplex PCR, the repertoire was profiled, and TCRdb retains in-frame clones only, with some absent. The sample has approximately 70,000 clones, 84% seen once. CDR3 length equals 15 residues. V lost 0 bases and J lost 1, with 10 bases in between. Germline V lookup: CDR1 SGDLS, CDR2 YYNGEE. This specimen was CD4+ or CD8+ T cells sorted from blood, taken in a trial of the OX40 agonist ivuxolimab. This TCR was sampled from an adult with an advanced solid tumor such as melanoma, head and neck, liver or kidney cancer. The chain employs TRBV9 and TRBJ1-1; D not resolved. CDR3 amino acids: CASSVDPHSNTEAFF. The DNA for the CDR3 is TGTGCCAGCAGCGTAGACCCACATTCGAACACTGAAGCTTTCTTT.